These 22 T cell receptor beta chains originate from one sample sequenced in a study of identical twins. MiXCR was run by TCRdb on the 5' RACE reads, yielding one entry per CDR3 protein. The table has 300,000 to 350,000 distinct CDR3 sequences, about 12% seen once. The sample also formed part of further work on yellow fever vaccine responses in identical twins.

Sample: CD8+ T cells sorted from blood. All receptors derive from a young woman in good health.

This chain uses TRBV12-3 or TRBV12-4 with TRBJ2-1, with TRBD2 identical over 11 bases. The CDR3 runs 16 residues. J gave up 7 bases and V 3 bases, and 8 bases lay outside the gene matches. The chain's CDR3 is CASSFLLAGADNEQFF. The CDR3 DNA follows: TGTGCCAGCAGTTTCCTACTAGCGGGAGCGGATAATGAGCAGTTCTTC.

The gene calls are TRBV20-1 and TRBJ2-3, with 10 bases matching TRBD1. CDR3 length: 16 amino acids. Trimming removed 0 bases from V and 4 bases from J; junction bases left unmatched: 7. The V gene's germline CDR1 is DFQATT and CDR2 SNEGSKA (reference sequence). CDR3 DNA: TGCAGTGCTAGAGATGGGGACAGGGGAAATGCAGATACGCAGTATTTT. The encoded protein is CSARDGDRGNADTQYF.

This rearrangement joins TRBV10-2 to TRBJ2-7; D might be TRBD2 (6 bases). This CDR3 comprises 16 residues. CDR1 and CDR2 from the germline V gene are WSHSY and SAAADI. V lost 4 bases and J lost 6, with 22 bases in between. CDR3 DNA: TGCGCCAGCAGTGGGATCGGGGCTAGCGAGACCCTCGAGCAGTACTTC. Translating gives CASSGIGASETLEQYF.

This clonotype was picked up a small number of times. The chain couples TRBV18 to TRBJ2-2, with 9 bases matching TRBD2. Unmatched junction bases numbered 4, after V lost 2 bases and J lost 0 bases. The germline V gene encodes CDR1 KGHSH and CDR2 LQKENI. The CDR3 runs 17 residues. The CDR3 protein is CASSPTGLATNTGELFF. DNA for the CDR3: TGTGCCAGCTCACCAACCGGACTAGCGACGAACACCGGGGAGCTGTTTTTT.

The chain uses TRBV5-1 and TRBJ1-3, with D perhaps matching TRBD1 (5 bases). Per the germline V gene, CDR1 is SGHRS and CDR2 is YFSETQ. V was trimmed by 4 bases and J by 0 bases, leaving 11 bases between them. CDR3 length: 15 amino acids. CDR3 nucleotide sequence: TGCGCCAGCAGCGTCGGGGACCTCTCTGGAAACACCATATATTTT. Translating gives CASSVGDLSGNTIYF.

In this sample, this clonotype turned up a few times. The chain combines TRBV4-1 with TRBJ2-3; 8 bases fit TRBD2. CDR3 length: 18 amino acids. Losses at the gene ends were 2 bases for V and 5 bases for J; bases not matched to a gene: 15. Per germline, CDR1 MGHRA and CDR2 YSYEKL. Here the CDR3 reads CASSQTPPAGALGDTQYF. CDR3 bases: TGCGCCAGCAGCCAAACTCCCCCAGCGGGGGCCCTCGGAGATACGCAGTATTTT.

This chain uses TRBV7-3 with TRBJ2-1; 8 nucleotides agree with TRBD2. V trimming: 5 bases; J trimming: 4 bases; junction bases outside the gene matches: 16. The CDR3 consists of 18 residues. Germline CDR1 is SGHTA and CDR2 is FQGTGA. The CDR3 region is CASSVDGDGSGVYNEQFF. In nucleotides, the CDR3 is TGTGCCAGCAGCGTTGACGGAGATGGTAGCGGGGTTTACAATGAGCAGTTCTTC.

The V and J genes are TRBV27 and TRBJ2-7; D might be TRBD1 (6 bases). The CDR3 length is 14 residues. Trimming took off 9 bases at V and 0 bases at J, with 15 bases between the two ends. The germline gives CDR1 MNHEY, CDR2 SMNVEV (reference sequence). The CDR3 DNA is TGTGCCAGGCCCTGGACAGCCTGCTCCTACGAGCAGTACGTC. Encoded protein: CARPWTACSYEQYV.

The rearrangement joins TRBV25-1 to TRBJ2-5; 8 positions match TRBD2. The CDR3 contains 14 residues. J was trimmed by 4 bases and V by 6 bases; bases with no gene match: 7. Germline assignment: CDR1 MGHDK and CDR2 SYGVNS. CDR3 sequence: CASSGGAIGETQYF. The CDR3 nucleotides are TGTGCCAGCAGCGGGGGGGCGATTGGAGAGACCCAGTACTTC.

The V and J genes are TRBV9 and TRBJ2-7; a weak D match, TRBD1 (6 bases). The V gene lost 2 bases and the J gene lost 4 bases, with 10 bases spanning the gap. Germline V CDR1 and CDR2: SGDLS, YYNGEE. The CDR3 consists of 13 residues. CDR3 bases: TGTGCCAGCAGCGTGGCACAGGGATACGAGCAGTACTTC. Amino acid sequence: CASSVAQGYEQYF.

This chain joins TRBV7-2 and TRBJ2-5, with unresolved D. This CDR3 has 14 amino acids. CDR1 and CDR2 (germline): SGHTA, FQGNSA. V lost 2 bases and J 1 base, leaving 8 bases between the germline ends. The CDR3 coding sequence is TGTGCCAGCAGCTTATTCACGGGCCAAGAGACCCAGTACTTC. This gives the protein CASSLFTGQETQYF.

This clonotype has more than one count but fewer than ten. The chain is built from TRBV25-1 and TRBJ1-6, with unresolved D. Trimming cost V 2 bases and J 6 bases, with 11 bases left between them. The germline CDR1 and CDR2 sequences are MGHDK and SYGVNS. CDR3 length: 15 residues. CDR3 residues: CASSEPSRRNSPLHF. The CDR3 nucleotides read TGTGCCAGCAGTGAACCCTCCCGGCGTAATTCACCCCTCCACTTT.

This clonotype has a handful of counts. The chain's CDR3 is CASSPGTGGWHEQFF. CDR3 DNA: TGTGCCAGCAGCCCCGGGACAGGGGGGTGGCATGAGCAGTTCTTC. The V call is TRBV13, the J call TRBJ2-1; 11 bases match TRBD1. The germline V gene has CDR1 PRHDT and CDR2 FYEKMQ (reference sequence). The CDR3 has 15 amino acids. With 5 bases clipped from V and 8 bases from J, the junction kept 8 bases outside the gene matches. Drawing the rest from reference TRBV13 and TRBJ2-1, the complete variable domain is AAGVIQSPRHLIKEKRETATLKCYPIPRHDTVYWYQQGPGQDPQFLISFYEKMQSDKGSIPDRFSAQQFSDYHSELNMSSLELGDSALYFCASSPGTGGWHEQFFGPGTRLTVL.

A few counts support this clonotype. The J gene is TRBJ2-2, the V gene TRBV6-5, with 8 bases identical to TRBD1. The CDR3 is 15 amino acids. The ends lost 2 bases at V and 6 bases at J; junction bases unmatched: 5. Germline assignment: CDR1 MNHEY and CDR2 SVGAGI. CDR3 in DNA: TGTGCCAGCAGTTACCAGGGGGCGGGTCCCGGGGAGCTGTTTTTT. Residues: CASSYQGAGPGELFF.

This clonotype has a count of ten or more. The CDR3 loop reads CSARDVGEREQFF. In DNA form, the CDR3 reads TGCAGTGCTAGGGACGTGGGGGAGCGGGAACAGTTCTTC. The J gene is TRBJ2-1, the V gene TRBV20-1, with 7 bases aligning to TRBD2. V shed 3 bases and J 13 bases; nucleotides not matched to a gene: 12. From germline, CDR1 is DFQATT and CDR2 SNEGSKA (reference sequence). CDR3 length: 13 amino acids.

This clonotype showed up many times. The V and J genes are TRBV3-1 and TRBJ1-2, with unresolved D. The V end was cut by 0 bases, the J end by 2 bases, with 10 bases between. The CDR3 sequence is 15 residues long. Germline-derived CDR1 and CDR2 are LGHDT and YNNKEL (reference sequence). CDR3 nucleotide sequence: TGTGCCAGCAGCCAAGAAGATGGAAGGAACTATGGCTACACCTTC. Protein: CASSQEDGRNYGYTF.

The chain combines TRBV3-1 with TRBJ2-2; possible D gene TRBD2, 5 bases. V lost 3 bases, J lost 0 bases, and 11 bases lay in between. Germline assignment: CDR1 LGHDT and CDR2 YNNKEL (reference sequence). The CDR3 runs to 16 residues. In DNA, the CDR3 is TGTGCCAGCAGCCACCGGGAAATTTCGAACACCGGGGAGCTGTTTTTT. The encoded protein is CASSHREISNTGELFF.

In its sample, this clonotype was seen many times. The chain joins TRBV28 to TRBJ2-7; tentatively, D is TRBD1 or TRBD2 (5 bases each). Trimming shortened V by 4 bases and J by 3 bases, and 19 bases separated the two germline ends. The length of the CDR3 is 16 residues. From germline, CDR1 is MDHEN and CDR2 SYDVKM. This CDR3 reads CASSSHSGRGVYEQYF. For the CDR3, the DNA is TGTGCCAGCAGTTCTCACTCAGGGAGAGGGGTCTACGAGCAGTACTTC. The full variable domain, its missing parts supplied by reference TRBV28 and TRBJ2-7, is DVKVTQSSRYLVKRTGEKVFLECVQDMDHENMFWYRQDPGLGLRLIYFSYDVKMKEKGDIPEGYSVSREKKERFSLILESASTNQTSMYLCASSSHSGRGVYEQYFGPGTRLTVT.

This clonotype has a handful of counts. The chain carries TRBV7-9 and TRBJ1-2; D is undetermined. V was pared by 5 bases and J by 3 bases, with 13 bases between. This CDR3 region has 14 residues. Germline lookup yields CDR1 SEHNR and CDR2 FQNEAQ (reference sequence). Here the CDR3 reads CASSGGGSYYGYTF. In DNA, the CDR3 is TGTGCCAGCAGCGGAGGTGGAAGTTACTATGGCTACACCTTC.

This clonotype was recorded a few times. V is TRBV20-1 and J is TRBJ2-7; D perhaps matches TRBD1 (5 bases). The V end lost 4 bases, the J end lost 2 bases, and 9 bases lay between the germline ends. CDR3 length: 12 residues. The germline V gene has CDR1 DFQATT and CDR2 SNEGSKA (reference sequence). The CDR3 reads CSAIQGTYEQYF. CDR3 coding DNA: TGCAGTGCTATCCAGGGAACCTACGAGCAGTACTTC.

This clonotype was recorded a few times. The CDR3 protein is CASSLGTGIEAFF. Written as DNA, the CDR3 is TGTGCCAGCTCCTTGGGAACAGGGATAGAAGCTTTCTTT. The genes are TRBV2 and TRBJ1-1, with D tentatively TRBD1 (6 bases). The CDR3 is 13 amino acids. With 8 bases removed from V and 8 bases from J, the gap between germline ends came to 18 bases. Germline loops: CDR1 SNHLY, CDR2 FYNNEI.

This clonotype was observed at least ten times. This rearrangement joins TRBV12-3 or TRBV12-4 to TRBJ2-7; D may correspond to TRBD1 or TRBD2 (5 bases each). V lost 3 bases, J lost 2 bases, and 8 bases lay in between. This CDR3 region has 13 residues. CDR3 coding DNA: TGTGCCAGCAGTTTCGAGGGGCCCTACGAGCAGTACGTC. Its translation: CASSFEGPYEQYV.